This is a list of T cell receptor beta chains from one sample in a study of blood T cells in healthy people across ages. A single record per CDR3 protein comes from TCRdb applying MiXCR to the 5' RACE reads. Here the sample spans 800,000 or so distinct CDR3 sequences, approximately 25% being singletons. Separately, the same data were catalogued under a study of T cells of mothers and their children.

Sequencing input: blood. The receptors were gathered from a boy aged 10-17 years in good health. Both conserved end residues are part of each CDR3. The D gene is left open where the match is weak. Not all rows give a size; the values are once, few, many and, for expanded clones, a class.

size	D	V	J	DNA	CDR3
few	-	TRBV12-3/TRBV12-4	TRBJ2-3	TGTGCCAGCACCATGGGTAGGGATACGCAGTATTTT	CASTMGRDTQYF
-	TRBD1	TRBV27	TRBJ2-7	TGTGCCAGCAGTTCGCCGACAGGGGGGGACGAGCAGTACTTC	CASSSPTGGDEQYF
few	-	TRBV7-7	TRBJ2-5	TGTGCTAGCAGCTTAGGGGAGAAAGAGACCCAGTACTTC	CASSLGEKETQYF
few	-	TRBV6-2/TRBV6-3	TRBJ1-1	TGTGCCAGCAGTTTCGGCGTCACTGAAGCTTTCTTT	CASSFGVTEAFF
few	TRBD2	TRBV29-1	TRBJ2-5	TGCAGCGTTGTAGCTAGCGGGAAAGAGACCCAGTACTTC	CSVVASGKETQYF
-	-	TRBV28	TRBJ2-5	TGTGCCAGCAGCCAAAACAGGGCTCGGGAGACCCAGTACTTC	CASSQNRARETQYF
few	TRBD2	TRBV4-1	TRBJ2-7	TGCGCCAGCAGTGGACTAGCGGGTAGCTCCTACGAGCAGTACTTC	CASSGLAGSSYEQYF
few	-	TRBV29-1	TRBJ2-7	TGCAGCGTTCAACGAGGGGGTTTCGAGCAGTACTTC	CSVQRGGFEQYF
few	-	TRBV20-1	TRBJ2-1	TGCAGTGCGAGCCTTGGTATAGCCAATGAGCAGTTCTTC	CSASLGIANEQFF
-	-	TRBV29-1	TRBJ1-1	TGCAGCGTTGAAGACACAGCGCCGAACACTGAAGCTTTCTTT	CSVEDTAPNTEAFF
few	-	TRBV29-1	TRBJ2-3	TGCAGCGGAATCCGCACAGATACGCAGTATTTT	CSGIRTDTQYF
-	-	TRBV7-2	TRBJ2-7	TGTGCCAGCAGCCCGGGGGCAGTTGCCTACGAGCAGTACTTC	CASSPGAVAYEQYF
-	TRBD1	TRBV10-3	TRBJ2-7	TGTGCCATCAACGAGTTAGGGACAGGGGGTCCCCACGAGCAGTACTTC	CAINELGTGGPHEQYF
-	-	TRBV29-1	TRBJ2-5	TGCAGCGTAAGACGTCGGGGACCCCAAGAGACCCAGTACTTC	CSVRRRGPQETQYF